Listed below are T cell receptor beta chains from one sample, sequenced in a study of cytomegalovirus exposure and HLA in healthy donors. Only in-frame clones appear in the TCRdb table, and some are missing; sequencing was by immunoSEQ multiplex PCR. The repertoire consists of about 150,000 clones, with 84% occurring once and the leading ten covering 4.5% to 5.5%. The sample was PBMCs. The receptors were gathered from a girl aged 10-17 years in good health and CMV-seropositive. CDR3s include the opening cysteine and the closing phenylalanine or tryptophan. The D gene is left open where the match is weak. Clone size is stated in some rows and not others, as once, few, many or a class when expanded.

>TRBJ2-7|TRBD2|TRBV6-5|-
CAVRGGLAGGYEQYF
TGTGCTGTCAGGGGGGGACTAGCGGGAGGTTACGAGCAGTACTTC
>TRBJ2-6|TRBD1|TRBV6-5|-
CASSYRTGSGANVLTF
TGTGCCAGCAGTTATCGGACAGGCTCAGGGGCCAACGTCCTGACTTTC
>TRBJ2-7|-|TRBV15|once
CATSRGGDSYEQYF
TGTGCCACCAGCAGAGGGGGGGACTCCTACGAGCAGTACTTC
>TRBJ2-1|TRBD1|TRBV18|-
CASSLGTGVDEQFF
TGTGCCAGCTCACTTGGGACAGGGGTGGATGAGCAGTTCTTC
>TRBJ2-4|-|TRBV5-6|-
CASSLRQRIWYF
TGTGCCAGCAGCTTGAGGCAGCGCATTTGGTACTTC
>TRBJ2-3|TRBD1|TRBV27|-
CASSFGVFGQGERDTQYF
TGTGCCAGCAGTTTCGGGGTTTTCGGCCAGGGGGAGCGGGATACGCAGTATTTT
>TRBJ1-2|-|TRBV5-5|-
CASSLKRSRANYGYTF
TGTGCCAGCAGCTTGAAGAGGTCCAGGGCTAACTATGGCTACACCTTC
>TRBJ2-1|-|TRBV19|-
CASKNGGPYNEQFF
TGTGCCTCGAAAAACGGGGGGCCTTACAATGAGCAGTTCTTC
>TRBJ2-1|-|TRBV5-4|-
CASSLERGIDEQFF
TGTGCCAGCAGCTTGGAAAGGGGAATCGATGAGCAGTTCTTC
>TRBJ2-6|-|TRBV2|-
CASSPGLSSSGANVLTF
TGTGCCAGCAGTCCGGGACTGAGTTCCTCTGGGGCCAACGTCCTGACTTTC
>TRBJ2-1|-|TRBV18|-
CASSPEVRRGAYNEQFF
TGTGCCAGCTCACCCGAAGTCCGACGGGGGGCGTACAATGAGCAGTTCTTC
>TRBJ1-5|-|TRBV30|-
CAWSNLNSNQPQHF
TGTGCCTGGAGCAATCTAAATAGCAATCAGCCCCAGCATTTT